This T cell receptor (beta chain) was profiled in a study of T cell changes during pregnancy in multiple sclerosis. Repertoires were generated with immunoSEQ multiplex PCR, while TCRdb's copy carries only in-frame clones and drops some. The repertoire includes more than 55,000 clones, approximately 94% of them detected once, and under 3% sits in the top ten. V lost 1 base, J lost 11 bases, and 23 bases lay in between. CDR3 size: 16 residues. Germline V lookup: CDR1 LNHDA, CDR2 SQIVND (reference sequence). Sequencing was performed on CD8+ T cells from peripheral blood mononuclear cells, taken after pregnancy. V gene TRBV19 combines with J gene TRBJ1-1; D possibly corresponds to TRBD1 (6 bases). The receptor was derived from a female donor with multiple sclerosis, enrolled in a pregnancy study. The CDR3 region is CASSIAFDRMFYAAFF. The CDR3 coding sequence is TGTGCCAGTAGTATAGCCTTCGACAGGATGTTTTACGCGGCTTTCTTT.